This record concerns one T cell receptor (beta chain) sequence. The antigen remains undetermined. Isolation of CD8+ and CD4+ T cells was performed negatively, whereas enrichment of TEMRA cells was done by FACS. The data were taken from a study of CD8 T cells in Susac syndrome. Broader study findings: It was acknowledged in the study that its TCR sequencing and HLA analysis involved a relatively small number of individuals.

The V end was cut by 4 bases, the J end by 8 bases, with 14 bases between. The CDR3 covers 12 residues. In germline, CDR1 is SQVTM, CDR2 ANQGSEA. With random hexamers, reverse transcription was performed on about 0.45 to 1 ug of RNA. Via MiXCR, TCRdb re-called the immunoSEQ multiplex PCR reads, giving one row per CDR3 protein. The table lists more than 200,000 distinct CDR3 sequences, 94% of them singletons, with roughly 0.14% in the top ten. What was sequenced was CD4+ T cells from PBMCs. The rearrangement joins TRBV29-1 to TRBJ1-2; a possible D gene is TRBD1 (5 bases). This receptor was obtained from a human donor with Susac syndrome. CDR3 DNA sequence: TGCAGCGTTGCTGGCTGGGGGGAAGGCTACACCTTC. It translates to CSVAGWGEGYTF.